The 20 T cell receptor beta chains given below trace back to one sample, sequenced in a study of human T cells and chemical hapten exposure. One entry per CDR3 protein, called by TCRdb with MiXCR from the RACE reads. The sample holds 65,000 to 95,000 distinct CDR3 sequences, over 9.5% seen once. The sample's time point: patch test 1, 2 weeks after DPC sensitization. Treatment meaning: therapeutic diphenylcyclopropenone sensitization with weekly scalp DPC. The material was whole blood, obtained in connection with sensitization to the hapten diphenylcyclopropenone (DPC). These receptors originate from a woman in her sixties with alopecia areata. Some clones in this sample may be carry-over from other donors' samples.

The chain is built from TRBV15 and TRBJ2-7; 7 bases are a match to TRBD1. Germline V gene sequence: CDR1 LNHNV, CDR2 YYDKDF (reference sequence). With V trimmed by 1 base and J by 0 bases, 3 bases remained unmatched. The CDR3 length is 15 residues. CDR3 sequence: CATSRGRDSSYEQYF. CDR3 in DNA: TGTGCCACCAGCAGAGGAAGGGACAGCTCCTACGAGCAGTACTTC.

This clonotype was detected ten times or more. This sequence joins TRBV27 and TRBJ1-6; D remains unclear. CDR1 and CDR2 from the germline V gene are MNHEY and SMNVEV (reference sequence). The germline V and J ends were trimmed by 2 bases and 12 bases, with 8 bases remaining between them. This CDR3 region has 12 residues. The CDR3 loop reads CASSLTPGPLHF. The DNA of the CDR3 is TGTGCCAGCAGTTTAACCCCCGGACCCCTCCACTTT.

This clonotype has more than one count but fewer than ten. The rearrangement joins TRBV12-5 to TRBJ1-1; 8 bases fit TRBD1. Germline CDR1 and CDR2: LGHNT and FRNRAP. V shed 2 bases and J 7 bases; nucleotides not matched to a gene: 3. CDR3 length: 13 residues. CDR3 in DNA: TGTGCTAGTGGTTTGTCCGGACAGGGTGAAGCTTTCTTT. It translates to CASGLSGQGEAFF.

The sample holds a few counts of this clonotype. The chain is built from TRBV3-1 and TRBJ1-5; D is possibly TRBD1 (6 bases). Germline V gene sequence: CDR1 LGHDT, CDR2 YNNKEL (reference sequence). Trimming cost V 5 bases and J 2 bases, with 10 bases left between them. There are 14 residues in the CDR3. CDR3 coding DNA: TGTGCCAGCAGCTGGGGGCCCGGCAATCAGCCCCAGCATTTT. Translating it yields CASSWGPGNQPQHF.

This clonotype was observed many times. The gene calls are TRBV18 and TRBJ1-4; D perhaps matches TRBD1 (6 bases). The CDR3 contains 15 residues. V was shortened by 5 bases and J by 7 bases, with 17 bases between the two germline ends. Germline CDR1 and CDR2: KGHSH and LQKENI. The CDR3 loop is CASSSSGGASEKLFF. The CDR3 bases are TGTGCCAGCTCATCCAGCGGGGGCGCAAGTGAAAAACTGTTTTTT.

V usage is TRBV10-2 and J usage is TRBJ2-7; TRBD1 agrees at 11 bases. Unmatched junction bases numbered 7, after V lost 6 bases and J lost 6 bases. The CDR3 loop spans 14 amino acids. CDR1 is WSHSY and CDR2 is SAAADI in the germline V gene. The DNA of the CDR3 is TGCGCCAGCAGGGGACAGGGGGTGTTCGCCGAGCAGTACTTC. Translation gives CASRGQGVFAEQYF.

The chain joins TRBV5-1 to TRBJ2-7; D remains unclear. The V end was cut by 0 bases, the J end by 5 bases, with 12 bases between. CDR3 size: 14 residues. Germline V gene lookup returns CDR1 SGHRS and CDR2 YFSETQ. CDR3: CASSLVLVGDEQYF. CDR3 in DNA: TGCGCCAGCAGCTTGGTCCTAGTAGGAGACGAGCAGTACTTC.

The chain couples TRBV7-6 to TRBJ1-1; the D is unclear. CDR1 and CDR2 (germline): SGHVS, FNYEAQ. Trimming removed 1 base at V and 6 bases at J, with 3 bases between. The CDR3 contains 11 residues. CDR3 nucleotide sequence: TGTGCCAGCAGCTTAGATGCTGAAGCTTTCTTT. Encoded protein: CASSLDAEAFF.

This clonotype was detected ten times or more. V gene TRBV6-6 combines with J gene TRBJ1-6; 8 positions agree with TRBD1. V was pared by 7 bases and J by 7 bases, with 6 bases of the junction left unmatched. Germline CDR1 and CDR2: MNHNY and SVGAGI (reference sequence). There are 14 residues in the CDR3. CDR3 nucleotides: TGTGCCAGCACCAGACAGGGGACGAATTCACCCCTCCACTTT. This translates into CASTRQGTNSPLHF.

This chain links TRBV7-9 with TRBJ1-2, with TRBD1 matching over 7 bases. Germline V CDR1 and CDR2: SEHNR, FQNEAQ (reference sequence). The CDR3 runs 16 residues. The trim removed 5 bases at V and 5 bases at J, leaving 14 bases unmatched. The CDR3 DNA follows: TGTGCCAGCAGCCCCCATTCGACAGGGATGGGTTATGGCTACACCTTC. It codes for CASSPHSTGMGYGYTF.

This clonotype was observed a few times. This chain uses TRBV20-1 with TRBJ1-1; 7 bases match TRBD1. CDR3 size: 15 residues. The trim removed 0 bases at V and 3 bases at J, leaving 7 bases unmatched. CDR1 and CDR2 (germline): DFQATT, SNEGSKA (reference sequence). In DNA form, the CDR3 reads TGCAGTGCTAGAGATCAGGGGGGGACGGACACTGAAGCTTTCTTT. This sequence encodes CSARDQGGTDTEAFF.

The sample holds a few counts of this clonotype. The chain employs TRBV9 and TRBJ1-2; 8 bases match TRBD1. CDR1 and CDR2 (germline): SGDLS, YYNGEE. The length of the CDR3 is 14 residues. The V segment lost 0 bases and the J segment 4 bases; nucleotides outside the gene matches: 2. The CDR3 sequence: CASSVAGQGYGYTF. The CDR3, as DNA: TGTGCCAGCAGCGTAGCCGGACAGGGCTATGGCTACACCTTC.

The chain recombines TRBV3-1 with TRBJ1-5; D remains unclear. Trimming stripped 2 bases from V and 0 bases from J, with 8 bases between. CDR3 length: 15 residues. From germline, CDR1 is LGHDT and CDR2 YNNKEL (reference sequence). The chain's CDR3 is CASSQRGNSNQPQHF. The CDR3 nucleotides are TGTGCCAGCAGCCAACGTGGAAATAGCAATCAGCCCCAGCATTTT. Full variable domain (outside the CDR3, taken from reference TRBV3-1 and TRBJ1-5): DTAVSQTPKYLVTQMGNDKSIKCEQNLGHDTMYWYKQDSKKFLKIMFSYNNKELIINETVPNRFSPKSPDKAHLNLHINSLELGDSAVYFCASSQRGNSNQPQHFGDGTRLSIL.

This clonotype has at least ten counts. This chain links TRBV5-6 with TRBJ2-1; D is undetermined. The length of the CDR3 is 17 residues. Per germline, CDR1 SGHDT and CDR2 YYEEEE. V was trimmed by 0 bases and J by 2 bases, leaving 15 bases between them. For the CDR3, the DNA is TGTGCCAGCAGCTTGGAGGTTCTGCCCTCCGCCTACAATGAGCAGTTCTTC. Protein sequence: CASSLEVLPSAYNEQFF.

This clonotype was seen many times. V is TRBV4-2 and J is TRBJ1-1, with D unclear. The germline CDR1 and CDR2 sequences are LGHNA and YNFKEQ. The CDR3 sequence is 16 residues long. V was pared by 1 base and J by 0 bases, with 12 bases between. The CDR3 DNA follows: TGTGCCAGCAGCCAAGTGGATCCAGCTATGAACACTGAAGCTTTCTTT. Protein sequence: CASSQVDPAMNTEAFF.

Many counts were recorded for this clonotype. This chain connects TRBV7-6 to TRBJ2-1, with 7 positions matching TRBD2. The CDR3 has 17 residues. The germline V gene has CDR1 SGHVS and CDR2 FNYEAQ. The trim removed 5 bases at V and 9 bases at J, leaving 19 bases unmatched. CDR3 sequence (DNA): TGTGCCAGCAGCCCCTCCCCGGGACTAACCCCAACCGGTGAGCAGTTCTTC. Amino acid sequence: CASSPSPGLTPTGEQFF.

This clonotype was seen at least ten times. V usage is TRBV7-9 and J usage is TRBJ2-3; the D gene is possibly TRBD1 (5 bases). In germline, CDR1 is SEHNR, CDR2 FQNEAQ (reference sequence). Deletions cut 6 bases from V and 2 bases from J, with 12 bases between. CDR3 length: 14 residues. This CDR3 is CASRRPGPTDTQYF. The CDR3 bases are TGTGCCAGCAGACGACCAGGGCCCACAGATACGCAGTATTTT. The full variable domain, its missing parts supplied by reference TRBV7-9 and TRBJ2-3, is DTGVSQNPRHKITKRGQNVTFRCDPISEHNRLYWYRQTLGQGPEFLTYFQNEAQLEKSRLLSDRFSAERPKGSFSTLEIQRTEQGDSAMYLCASRRPGPTDTQYFGPGTRLTVL.

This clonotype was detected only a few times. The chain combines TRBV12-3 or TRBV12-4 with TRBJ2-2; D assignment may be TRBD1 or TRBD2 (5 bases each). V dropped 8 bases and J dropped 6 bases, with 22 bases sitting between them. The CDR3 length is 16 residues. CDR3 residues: CASLWGTAASSGELFF. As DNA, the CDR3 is TGTGCCAGCCTCTGGGGGACGGCAGCCTCTTCCGGGGAGCTGTTTTTT.

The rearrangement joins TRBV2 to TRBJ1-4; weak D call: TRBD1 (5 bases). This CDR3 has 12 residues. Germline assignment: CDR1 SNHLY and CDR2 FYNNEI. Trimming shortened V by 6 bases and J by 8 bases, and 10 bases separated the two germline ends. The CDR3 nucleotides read TGTGCCAGCAGGTTGAACAGGGAAAAACTGTTTTTT. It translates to CASRLNREKLFF.

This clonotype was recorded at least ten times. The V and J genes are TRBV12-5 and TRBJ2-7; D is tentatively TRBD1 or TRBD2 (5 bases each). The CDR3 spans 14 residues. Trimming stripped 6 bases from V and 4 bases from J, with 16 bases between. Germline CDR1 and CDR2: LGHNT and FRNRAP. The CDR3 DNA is TGTGCTAGTGGCTACGAAACCGGGGCTTACGAGCAGTACTTC. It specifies CASGYETGAYEQYF. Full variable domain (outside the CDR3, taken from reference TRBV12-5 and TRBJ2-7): DARVTQTPRHKVTEMGQEVTMRCQPILGHNTVFWYRQTMMQGLELLAYFRNRAPLDDSGMPKDRFSAEMPDATLATLKIQPSEPRDSAVYFCASGYETGAYEQYFGPGTRLTVT.